Reported below is one TCR beta chain. It has no known antigen specificity. Base-call qualities are not available, and no considerably larger clone is one nucleotide away. The CDR3 starts with the cysteine, ends with the phenylalanine, and has 14 residues. The CDR3 DNA has 42 bases and is translated from base 1. V is pared back by 5 bases and J by 8 bases, with 13 bases lying between the germline termini. According to the germline V gene, CDR1 reads SGHTA and CDR2 reads FQGNSA. Libraries were built with 5' RACE. Instrument used: NextSeq 500. In the TCR library protocol, a unique molecular identifier was attached to each TCR cDNA molecule so that PCR and sequencing errors could be corrected. The original methods were these. TCR identification, UMI-based error correction and CDR3 extraction were performed with Decombinator tools. TCRs above a frequency of 2 per 1,000, corresponding to the top 1% of the tumor frequency distribution, were defined as expanded. Renyi diversity was calculated using the R vegan package after each repertoire was subsampled 100 times to 5,000 TCRs. CDR3 similarity networks were built from amino acid triplet string-kernel similarity, with CDR3s being connected when pairwise similarity was above 0.82. TCRdb cleaned the public reads at Q25 with fastp, built clones with MiXCR and kept in-frame beta chains. All rows with the same CDR3 protein become a single entry with the most common DNA and genes. It is TCRdb's table, rather than the study itself, that gives the V and J calls and clone size. This sample holds 43,000 or so distinct CDR3 sequences; around 6.5% were observed only once. The ten largest clones take up around 45% of the sample.

The data stem from a study of spatial heterogeneity in lung cancer (dated by TCRdb to between 2018 and 2021). For context, the study as a whole: Beta-chain transcripts were consistently detected in greater numbers than alpha-chain transcripts, which likely reflects a higher abundance of beta-chain transcripts. In the raw uncorrected reads, each unique combination of TCR and UMI appeared more than ten times on average. TCR alpha and beta repertoires were quantitatively compared across multiple tumor regions, matched nontumor lung and blood in non-small cell lung cancer. Nonsynonymous mutation counts, determined by whole-exome sequencing of tumor tissue, were related to features of the TCR repertoire. At surgery, both alpha and beta chains were TCR-sequenced in about 200 tumor regions, about 61 matched nontumor lung samples and just over 55 PBMC samples. The paper's findings and limits, for the study overall: Ubiquitous expanded tumor TCRs were detected in blood more often at tumor resection than at routine follow-up. Additional single-cell paired TCR alpha and beta sequencing was considered necessary to confirm, at a functional level, the hypothesis that regional TCRs recognize regional mutations.

The time point label corresponds to: sample taken at primary tumor resection. Whole RNA extracted from tumor and nontumor lung tissue, or from cryopreserved PBMC samples, was used for TCR sequencing without cell sorting. Samples were obtained from roughly 72 patients with early-stage, untreated non-small cell lung cancer from the lung TRACERx cohort. A patient was chosen for TCR sequencing only when enough RNA was available from at least two tumor regions. The TCR comes from a female donor with early-stage non-small cell lung cancer. The chain is made from TRBV7-2 and TRBJ1-6, with an unclear D gene assignment. The starting material was PBMCs, obtained at surgery. The nucleotide sequence is TGTGCCAGCAGCCCCGGACGGATGGATTCACCCCTCCACTTT. This is translated as CASSPGRMDSPLHF.